Listed below are T cell receptor beta chains from one sample, sequenced in a study of T cells in Graves' hyperthyroidism and ophthalmopathy. TCRdb redid the calling of the multiplex PCR reads with MiXCR, one entry per CDR3 protein. The table lists roughly 500,000 distinct CDR3 sequences, under 25% of them singletons. Sequenced sample: blood. All receptors derive from a woman in her 70s with Graves' ophthalmopathy. The CDR3 runs from the conserved cysteine through the conserved F or W. D genes are given only for firm matches. Clone size is shown for a subset of rows, as once, few, many or a class of expanded clone.

J	V	D	size	DNA	CDR3
TRBJ2-1	TRBV11-3	NA	NA	TGTGCCAGCAGCTCAGGACCTCCTTTGAATGAGCAGTTCTTC	CASSSGPPLNEQFF
TRBJ2-5	TRBV11-2	TRBD1	many	TGTGCCAGCGGCTGGGACAGACAAGAGACCCAGTACTTC	CASGWDRQETQYF
TRBJ2-1	TRBV12-3/TRBV12-4	TRBD2	NA	TGTGCCAGCAGTTCCCGGGGAGGGAATGAGCAGTTCTTC	CASSSRGGNEQFF
TRBJ2-1	TRBV19	NA	NA	TGTGCCAGTAGTATCGCGAATGAGCAGTTCTTC	CASSIANEQFF
TRBJ2-7	TRBV5-4	TRBD2	NA	TGTGCCAGCAGCATAGCGGGAGGAAGGGAGCAGTACTTC	CASSIAGGREQYF
TRBJ2-1	TRBV5-1	TRBD1	few	TGCGCCAGCAGAGGGACAGGGGGCGCCTCCCCCCAGTTCTTC	CASRGTGGASPQFF
TRBJ2-7	TRBV2	TRBD1	NA	TGTGCCAGCGAGAGGGACAGGGTGATCGGAGGTGAGCAGTACTTC	CASERDRVIGGEQYF
TRBJ2-2	TRBV3-1	TRBD2	few	TGTGCCAGCAGCCAATACGCGACTAGCGGGAGCGGCACCGGGGAGCTGTTTTTT	CASSQYATSGSGTGELFF
TRBJ2-7	TRBV6-1	TRBD2	few	TGTGCCAGCACCGAGGGGGCTAGCGGGACCCGCGAGCAGTACTTC	CASTEGASGTREQYF
TRBJ1-2	TRBV6-2/TRBV6-3	TRBD1	NA	TGTGCCACCATGCCGGGACAGGGGGCCATTAGGTATGGCTACACCTTC	CATMPGQGAIRYGYTF
TRBJ2-1	TRBV28	NA	many	TGTGCCAGCAGTTTAGGAGATAGAGATGGGCACGAGCAGTTCTTC	CASSLGDRDGHEQFF
TRBJ2-1	TRBV30	TRBD2	NA	TGTGCCTGGAGTAACCCGGCGGGACTAGCGGGAGGTGAGCAGTTCTTC	CAWSNPAGLAGGEQFF
TRBJ1-1	TRBV12-3/TRBV12-4	NA	many	TGTGCCAGCAGAACACAGAACACTGAAGCTTTCTTT	CASRTQNTEAFF
TRBJ2-5	TRBV5-1	NA	NA	TGCGCCAGCAGCTTGAGGCAGGAGACCCAGTACTTC	CASSLRQETQYF
TRBJ2-7	TRBV5-1	NA	few	TGCGCCAGCAGCTTTGACTCGAGCGGGTACGAGCAGTACTTC	CASSFDSSGYEQYF
TRBJ2-1	TRBV11-1	TRBD2	NA	TGTGCCAGCAGCTTAGGGTTTAAGGGCCGGACTAGCGGGAGGGCCCCATCCTACAATGAGCAGTTCTTC	CASSLGFKGRTSGRAPSYNEQFF
TRBJ2-5	TRBV12-3/TRBV12-4	NA	many	TGTGCCAGCAGCCGACCCTACCAAGGACAAGAGACCCAGTACTTC	CASSRPYQGQETQYF
TRBJ2-3	TRBV6-2/TRBV6-3	NA	few	TGTGCCAGCAGTTACTCGAAAGCAGATACGCAGTATTTT	CASSYSKADTQYF
TRBJ2-3	TRBV7-3	TRBD2	few	TGTGCCAGCGGACCTAGCGGACTCACAGATACGCAGTATTTT	CASGPSGLTDTQYF
TRBJ1-5	TRBV6-1	TRBD1	few	TGTGCCAGCAGGGACAGGGCGGGCAATCAGCCCCAGCATTTT	CASRDRAGNQPQHF
TRBJ1-1	TRBV3-1	NA	many	TGTGCCAGCAGCCCCCGGACAGCCACTGAAGCTTTCTTT	CASSPRTATEAFF
TRBJ1-1	TRBV19	NA	few	TGTGCCAGTAGGGACCGATCGAGGGGTACCACTGAAGCTTTCTTT	CASRDRSRGTTEAFF
TRBJ2-3	TRBV13	TRBD2	NA	TGTGCCAGCAGGCCCTACGGACTAGCGGGATCAGATACGCAGTATTTT	CASRPYGLAGSDTQYF
TRBJ2-1	TRBV6-4	NA	NA	TGTGCCAGCAGTGTCTCCGAAAGTGGTGAGCAGTTCTTC	CASSVSESGEQFF
TRBJ2-1	TRBV18	TRBD1	few	TGTGCCAGCTCACCCCGGACAGGGACCAACCATGAGCAGTTCTTC	CASSPRTGTNHEQFF
TRBJ1-2	TRBV28	TRBD1	few	TGTGCCATCTATAACAGGGGAGTTGGGGGCTACACCTTC	CAIYNRGVGGYTF
TRBJ2-7	TRBV20-1	NA	NA	TGCAGTGCTGACGGATACTCCTACGAGCAGTACTTC	CSADGYSYEQYF
TRBJ2-1	TRBV7-3	TRBD2	NA	TGTGCCAGCAGGGCCACTAGCGGGATCAATGAGCAGTTCTTC	CASRATSGINEQFF
TRBJ2-1	TRBV30	NA	NA	TGTGCCTGGAGTGTCGCCGCTTCTAGCTCCTACAATGAGCAGTTCTTC	CAWSVAASSSYNEQFF
TRBJ2-3	TRBV19	NA	NA	TGTGCCAGTAGTGGCGGAGGGTTGAGCGGACTCACAGATACGCAGTATTTT	CASSGGGLSGLTDTQYF
TRBJ1-3	TRBV30	NA	few	TGTGCATTTAGAAACACCCGAAACTCTGGAAACACCATATATTTT	CAFRNTRNSGNTIYF
TRBJ2-5	TRBV5-8	TRBD1	few	TGTGCCAGCAGCTTGGAAGGGGGCTTACAAGAGACCCAGTACTTC	CASSLEGGLQETQYF
TRBJ2-3	TRBV28	NA	NA	TGTGCCAGCAGTTTAGAGGCTGCCCCCGATACGCAGTATTTT	CASSLEAAPDTQYF
TRBJ2-3	TRBV7-2	NA	few	TGTGCCAGCAGCTGGGGGTGGGGGGGCCGGAGTGATACGCAGTATTTT	CASSWGWGGRSDTQYF
TRBJ2-7	TRBV7-9	TRBD2	NA	TGTGCCAGCAGCTTAGCCGGGAGGAACTACGAGCAGTACTTC	CASSLAGRNYEQYF
TRBJ1-2	TRBV6-5	NA	NA	TGTGCCAGCAGTTACTCTGTCGGAATGCTCAACTATGGCTACACCTTC	CASSYSVGMLNYGYTF
TRBJ2-3	TRBV29-1	NA	few	TGCAGCGCCGAAGGGAGTTACGGATATAGCACAGATACGCAGTATTTT	CSAEGSYGYSTDTQYF
TRBJ2-3	TRBV11-2	NA	NA	TGTGCCAGCAGCTTAGATTTACGAGCGGCTAGCACAGATACGCAGTATTTT	CASSLDLRAASTDTQYF
TRBJ1-6	TRBV6-2/TRBV6-3	NA	NA	TGTGCCATCTCGTCGGCAGGCTATAATTCACCCCTCCACTTT	CAISSAGYNSPLHF
TRBJ2-5	TRBV4-1	NA	NA	TGCGCCAGCAGCCAAGGGGTCCAGATGGGGTGGGGAGAGACCCAGTACTTC	CASSQGVQMGWGETQYF
TRBJ2-2	TRBV18	NA	NA	TGTGCCAGCTCACCACCCAACAGGGTTACCGGGGAGCTGTTTTTT	CASSPPNRVTGELFF
TRBJ2-3	TRBV18	NA	few	TGTGCCAGCTCACCGAATTCCGGGACGGTAGTCACAGATACGCAGTATTTT	CASSPNSGTVVTDTQYF
TRBJ2-7	TRBV13	TRBD1	NA	TGTGCCAGCAGCTCCAGACAGGGGTTGCCCTACGAGCAGTACTTC	CASSSRQGLPYEQYF